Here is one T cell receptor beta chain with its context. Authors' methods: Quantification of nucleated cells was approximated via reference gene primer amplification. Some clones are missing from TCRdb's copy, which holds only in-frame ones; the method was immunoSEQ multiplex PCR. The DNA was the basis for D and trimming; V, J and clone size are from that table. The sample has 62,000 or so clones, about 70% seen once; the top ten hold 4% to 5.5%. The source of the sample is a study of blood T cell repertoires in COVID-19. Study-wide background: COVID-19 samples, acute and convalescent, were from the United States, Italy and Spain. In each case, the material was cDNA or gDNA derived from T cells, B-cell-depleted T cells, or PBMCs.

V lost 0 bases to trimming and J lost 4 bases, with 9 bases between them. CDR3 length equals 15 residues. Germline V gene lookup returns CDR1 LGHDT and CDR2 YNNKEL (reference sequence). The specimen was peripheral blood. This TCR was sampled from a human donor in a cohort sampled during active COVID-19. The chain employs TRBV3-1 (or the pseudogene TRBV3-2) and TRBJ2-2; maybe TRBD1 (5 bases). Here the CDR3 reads CASSQEGRGTGELFF. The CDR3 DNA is TGTGCCAGCAGCCAAGAGGGTAGGGGCACCGGGGAGCTGTTTTTT.